The 19 T cell receptor beta chains below were found in one sample sequenced in a study of shared clonotypes between healthy human individuals. Sequenced by immunoSEQ multiplex PCR; TCRdb stores in-frame clones only, minus some. The sample holds hundreds of thousands of clones, 55% to 75% seen once. Sequencing was performed on memory CD4+ T cells sorted from blood. The subset here: CD45RA-negative fraction. These receptors were obtained from a woman in her thirties in good health.

In its sample, this clone was seen a few times. The rearrangement joins TRBV2 to TRBJ1-1, with D perhaps TRBD1 (5 bases). This CDR3 has 14 amino acids. Trimming removed 6 bases from V and 4 bases from J, with 15 bases in between. Germline assignment: CDR1 SNHLY and CDR2 FYNNEI. CDR3 residues: CASSQTGFATEAFF. Here the CDR3 DNA reads TGTGCCAGCAGCCAAACAGGTTTCGCCACTGAAGCTTTCTTT.

The rearrangement links TRBV7-9 to TRBJ1-3; a weak D match, TRBD1 (6 bases). Germline CDR1 is SEHNR and CDR2 is FQNEAQ (reference sequence). There are 16 residues in the CDR3. Trimming took off 3 bases at V and 0 bases at J, with 12 bases between the two ends. The CDR3 loop reads CASSFRGLSSGNTIYF. The DNA for the CDR3 is TGTGCCAGCAGCTTTCGGGGGCTGAGCTCTGGAAACACCATATATTTT. The full variable domain, completed using reference TRBV7-9 and TRBJ1-3, is DTGVSQNPRHKITKRGQNVTFRCDPISEHNRLYWYRQTLGQGPEFLTYFQNEAQLEKSRLLSDRFSAERPKGSFSTLEIQRTEQGDSAMYLCASSFRGLSSGNTIYFGEGSWLTVV.

Only one count was recorded for this clone. The chain joins TRBV5-5 to TRBJ2-1; D is perhaps TRBD1 (5 bases). The V end lost 1 base, the J end lost 4 bases, and 12 bases lay between the germline ends. The CDR3 totals 15 residues. From germline, CDR1 is SGHKS and CDR2 YYEKEE (reference sequence). CDR3 region: CASSLNSGKYNEQFF. The DNA of the CDR3 is TGTGCCAGCAGCTTGAATTCAGGGAAATACAATGAGCAGTTCTTC. Combining the CDR3 with reference TRBV5-5 and TRBJ2-1 gives the whole variable domain DAGVTQSPTHLIKTRGQQVTLRCSPISGHKSVSWYQQVLGQGPQFIFQYYEKEERGRGNFPDRFSARQFPNYSSELNVNALLLGDSALYLCASSLNSGKYNEQFFGPGTRLTVL.

The J gene is TRBJ2-5, the V gene TRBV29-1; D is possibly TRBD2 (6 bases). Trimming removed 6 bases from V and 3 bases from J, with 20 bases in between. There are 15 residues in the CDR3. Germline CDR1 reads SQVTM; CDR2 reads ANQGSEA. The CDR3 sequence: CSVDSGGGRKETQYF. CDR3 bases: TGCAGCGTAGACAGTGGTGGGGGGAGGAAAGAGACCCAGTACTTC.

The CDR3 region has the DNA TGTGCCAGCAGCACCGACTTCCGGGACAGCTTGAACACTGAAGCTTTCTTT. Protein: CASSTDFRDSLNTEAFF. The chain carries TRBV7-6 and TRBJ1-1; TRBD1 matches 7 bases. Germline CDR1 and CDR2: SGHVS and FNYEAQ. The CDR3 length is 17 residues. Trimming cost V 5 bases and J 0 bases; bases outside gene matches: 12.

The chain uses TRBV19 and TRBJ2-7, with 9 bases aligning to TRBD1. CDR3 length equals 14 residues. Germline V lookup: CDR1 LNHDA, CDR2 SQIVND (reference sequence). V dropped 6 bases and J dropped 5; count of bases not matched to a gene: 8. CDR3: CASSHRGRSDEQYF. CDR3 DNA: TGTGCCAGTAGCCACAGGGGGCGATCTGACGAGCAGTACTTC.

This clone showed up many times. This specimen includes other DNA sequences encoding the same CDR3. The chain joins TRBV5-1 to TRBJ2-5, with D perhaps matching TRBD1 (6 bases). Per the germline V gene, CDR1 is SGHRS and CDR2 is YFSETQ. V was clipped by 5 bases and J by 3 bases, with 14 bases between them. The length of the CDR3 is 14 residues. CDR3 region: CASSPGTPKETQYF. The CDR3 nucleotides read TGCGCCAGCAGTCCCGGGACACCAAAAGAGACCCAGTACTTC.

The chain uses TRBV11-2 and TRBJ2-3; D gene unclear. Deletions cut 2 bases from V and 4 bases from J, with 10 bases between. Germline V gene sequence: CDR1 SGHAT, CDR2 FQNNGV. This CDR3 region has 14 residues. For the CDR3, the DNA is TGTGCCAGCAGCTTACTGGCAGATTCAGATACGCAGTATTTT. The encoded protein is CASSLLADSDTQYF.

In regard to this clone: A read error may be the cause here, since a much bigger clone is one base away. Other DNA sequences in this specimen translate into the identical CDR3. The chain has TRBV28 and TRBJ1-2; the match to TRBD1 covers 7 bases. CDR3 size: 13 residues. Trimming took 6 bases from V and 2 from J; bases not matched to a gene: 3. Per the germline V gene, CDR1 is MDHEN and CDR2 is SYDVKM. This chain's CDR3 is CASSLGQNYGYTF. Here the CDR3 DNA reads TGTGCCAGCAGCCTGGGACAGAACTATGGCTACACCTTC.

This clone was found once. This may stem from a read error, because a much larger clone lies one nucleotide away. V usage is TRBV18 and J usage is TRBJ2-1; D gene ambiguous. Germline V lookup: CDR1 KGHSH, CDR2 LQKENI. This CDR3 has 12 residues. The germline V and J ends were trimmed by 5 bases and 2 bases, with 4 bases remaining between them. In DNA form, the CDR3 reads TGTGCCAGCTCAACGCCCTACAATGAGCAGTTCTTC. This encodes CASSTPYNEQFF.

The chain employs TRBV5-1 and TRBJ2-3; D possibly uses TRBD1 or TRBD2 (5 bases each). This CDR3 has 14 amino acids. Between the trimmed V and J ends, which lost 4 bases and 1 base, there was a span of 10 bases. Germline CDR1 and CDR2: SGHRS and YFSETQ. CDR3 sequence reads: CASSRLGGTDTQYF. The CDR3, as DNA: TGCGCCAGCAGCCGCCTGGGGGGCACAGATACGCAGTATTTT. The whole variable domain, remainder taken from reference TRBV5-1 and TRBJ2-3, is KAGVTQTPRYLIKTRGQQVTLSCSPISGHRSVSWYQQTPGQGLQFLFEYFSETQRNKGNFPGRFSGRQFSNSRSEMNVSTLELGDSALYLCASSRLGGTDTQYFGPGTRLTVL.

This rearrangement joins TRBV2 to TRBJ2-7, with D hard to call. Trimming left V 2 bases short and J 1 base short, with 9 bases between. This CDR3 region has 14 residues. CDR1 is SNHLY, CDR2 FYNNEI, per germline. Here the CDR3 DNA reads TGTGCCAGCAGTGAACCTCGGCCGTCCTACGAGCAGTACTTC. It codes for CASSEPRPSYEQYF.

On this clone itself: Additional DNA sequences in this sample encode the identical CDR3. The genes are TRBV6-1 and TRBJ2-7; 8 bases fit TRBD2. Germline-derived CDR1 and CDR2 are MNHNS and SASEGT. After removal of 4 bases from V and 4 bases from J, the junction contained 6 bases not matched to a gene. The CDR3 loop spans 14 amino acids. The CDR3 DNA follows: TGTGCCAGCAGTGGGGGGCTAGCGGGTTACGAGCAGTACTTC. Translation gives CASSGGLAGYEQYF.

This clone was observed once. The V call is TRBV7-6, the J call TRBJ2-1; the match to TRBD2 covers 10 bases. From germline, CDR1 is SGHVS and CDR2 FNYEAQ. V trimming: 5 bases; J trimming: 4 bases; junction bases outside the gene matches: 5. This CDR3 has 15 amino acids. The CDR3 protein is CASSPLAGVYNEQFF. The CDR3, as DNA: TGTGCCAGCAGCCCTCTAGCGGGAGTATACAATGAGCAGTTCTTC.

The rearrangement uses TRBV9 and TRBJ2-5; 10 bases map to TRBD1. CDR3 size: 14 residues. Germline values: CDR1 SGDLS, CDR2 YYNGEE. The trim removed 3 bases at V and 6 bases at J, leaving 5 bases unmatched. CDR3 bases: TGTGCCAGCAGCGGGGGACAGGGGCAAAAGACCCAGTACTTC. It is translated as CASSGGQGQKTQYF.

V and J are TRBV19 and TRBJ2-1, with 10 bases aligning to TRBD1. The CDR3 is 14 residues long. The trim removed 6 bases at V and 7 bases at J, leaving 6 bases unmatched. The V gene's germline CDR1 is LNHDA and CDR2 SQIVND (reference sequence). The CDR3 sequence: CASSRDRGRNEQFF. CDR3 DNA: TGTGCCAGTAGCCGGGACAGGGGAAGAAATGAGCAGTTCTTC.

This chain joins TRBV5-1 and TRBJ1-5; TRBD1 aligns across 8 bases. This CDR3 is 16 amino acids long. Trimming at V came to 5 bases and at J to 4 bases, leaving 11 bases not matched to a gene. From germline, CDR1 is SGHRS and CDR2 YFSETQ. DNA for the CDR3: TGCGCCAGCAGACCGGGGGGGACAGGAGTTAATCAGCCCCAGCATTTT. This sequence encodes CASRPGGTGVNQPQHF.

CDR3 in amino acids: CASSEAGTVEKLFF. For the CDR3, the DNA is TGTGCCAGCAGTGAAGCAGGGACAGTCGAAAAACTGTTTTTT. The genes are TRBV2 and TRBJ1-4; TRBD1 aligns across 7 bases. Germline V gene lookup returns CDR1 SNHLY and CDR2 FYNNEI. CDR3 length: 14 amino acids. J gave up 8 bases and V 0 bases, and 3 bases lay outside the gene matches. The whole variable domain, remainder taken from reference TRBV2 and TRBJ1-4, is EPEVTQTPSHQVTQMGQEVILRCVPISNHLYFYWYRQILGQKVEFLVSFYNNEISEKSEIFDDQFSVERPDGSNFTLKIRSTKLEDSAMYFCASSEAGTVEKLFFGSGTQLSVL.

This chain links TRBV28 with TRBJ1-1, with D perhaps matching TRBD1 (5 bases). The CDR3 covers 14 residues. CDR1 is MDHEN and CDR2 is SYDVKM in the germline V gene. Trimming shortened V by 7 bases and J by 8 bases, and 20 bases separated the two germline ends. CDR3 bases: TGTGCCAGCATTTCGGCACAGGACCCACCCGAAGCTTTCTTT. This gives the protein CASISAQDPPEAFF.